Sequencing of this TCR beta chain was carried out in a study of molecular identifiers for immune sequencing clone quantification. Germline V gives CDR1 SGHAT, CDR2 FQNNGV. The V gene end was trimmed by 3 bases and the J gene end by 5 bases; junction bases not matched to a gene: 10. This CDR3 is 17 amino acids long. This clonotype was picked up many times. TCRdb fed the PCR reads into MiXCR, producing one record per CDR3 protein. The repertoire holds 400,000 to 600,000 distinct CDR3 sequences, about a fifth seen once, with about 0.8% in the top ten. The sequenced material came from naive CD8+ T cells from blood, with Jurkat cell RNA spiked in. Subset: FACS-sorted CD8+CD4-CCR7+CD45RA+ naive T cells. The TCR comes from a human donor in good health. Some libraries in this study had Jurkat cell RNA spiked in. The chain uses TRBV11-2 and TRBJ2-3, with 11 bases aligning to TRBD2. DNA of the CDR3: TGTGCCAGCAGCTTTATTAGCGGGGGGGCCTCCGAAGATACGCAGTATTTT. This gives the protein CASSFISGGASEDTQYF.